This T cell receptor (beta chain) is drawn from a study of T-cell memory formation after mild COVID-19. The study's findings and limits: Pre-infection memory carried some responding clones, suggesting that cross-reactive memory joined. Among CD4+ contracting clones, most were CM and EM, and CD8+ ones EMRA.

TCRdb re-derived calls from the 5' RACE reads in MiXCR, one entry per CDR3 protein. The profile shows about 470,000 distinct CDR3 sequences, 15% to 20% of them singletons. Germline lookup yields CDR1 SGHDT and CDR2 YYEEEE. Trimming shortened V by 5 bases and J by 8 bases, and 10 bases separated the two germline ends. The CDR3 contains 11 residues. A remark on this clonotype: Its specificity is not known.

The source of this sequence is an adult woman who had mild COVID-19 (a few samples of this study predate the infection). Cell type and time point are not known. The chain recombines TRBV5-6 with TRBJ1-2; possible D gene TRBD1, 5 bases. What was sequenced was PBMCs or a T cell subset sorted from them (not recorded which). The CDR3 nucleotides read TGTGCCAGCAGTCCAGGGAACGGCTACACCTTC. Its protein product is CASSPGNGYTF.